This TCR beta chain was documented in a study of OX40 agonist ivuxolimab in advanced cancers. With respect to the entire study: The costimulatory receptor OX40 (CD134) was targeted by ivuxolimab, a fully human IgG2 agonistic monoclonal antibody. The purpose of peripheral TCRbeta sequencing was to test whether ivuxolimab changed TCR sequence diversity and led to clonal T-cell expansion. Partial responses occurred in three dose-escalation patients: two with cutaneous melanoma and one with hepatocellular carcinoma. Prior anti-PD-1, anti-PD-L1 or anti-CTLA-4 therapy was permitted, and approximately 41% of dose-escalation patients had received checkpoint inhibitors. The paper covers the monotherapy dose-escalation part of the phase I ivuxolimab trial, which included N ≈ 54 patients. Of the approximately 50 dose-escalation patients, hepatocellular carcinoma was present in roughly 19, melanoma in roughly 15, renal cell carcinoma in 9 and head and neck cancer in 9. Intravenous ivuxolimab was administered to patients every 2 weeks at six dose levels: 0.01, 0.1, 0.3, 1.5, 3 and 10 mg/kg. In the dose-escalation cohort, around four fifths of patients were male, and the mean age was around 60 years, with a range of roughly 20 to 85. General findings and caveats noted by the study authors: After ivuxolimab, expanded clones were on average more numerous among CD8+ T cells than among CD4+ T cells. At doses of 0.1 to 3.0 mg/kg, clonal expansion of both CD4+ and CD8+ blood T cells was observed from baseline to week 6. Antigen specificity was not determined for the clonally expanded peripheral T cells. Low levels of normalized T-cell clonal expansion were also seen in some patients who did not respond. Partial responders in the 0.1-3.0 mg/kg groups had among the lowest normalized peripheral clonal expansion, especially among CD8+ T cells.

Patients with autoimmune disease history or receiving systemic immunosuppression were excluded from the trial. Peripheral blood for TCR sequencing was collected from all dose cohorts at baseline, on cycle 4 day 1, and on cycle 7 day 1. The samples were drawn from a first-in-human, open-label, multicenter phase I dose-escalation trial of ivuxolimab. The trial enrolled adults with locally advanced or metastatic head and neck squamous cell, hepatocellular, melanoma or renal cell carcinoma. Before TCR sequencing, CD4+ and CD8+ T cells were separately sorted from peripheral blood. Genomic DNA was extracted from sorted cells for sequencing of the TCRbeta CDR3 region. The immunoSEQ Assay was used for sequencing of TCRbeta CDR3 regions. The immuneACCESS repertoire file appears here via TCRdb, limited to in-frame rearrangements. These files lack a portion of the clones; in checked studies, under half of the deficit traces to unresolved V genes, and the cause of the others is not known. The sample profile shows nearly 85,000 clones; around 86% of them were found once. In total, the top ten clones hold roughly 2% of the sample.

On this clone itself: Its specific antigen is unknown. Germline and junction disagree at one end, which may indicate a read error.

The CDR3 numbers 13 residues from cysteine through phenylalanine. The entry retains the CDR3 DNA only, 39 bases that are in frame from base 1. The germline V gene supplies CDR1 SQVTM and CDR2 ANQGSEA. The specimen comprised CD4+ or CD8+ T cells sorted from blood, sampled in a trial of the OX40 agonist ivuxolimab. Rearrangement joined TRBV29-1 to TRBJ1-4; the D gene identity is not certain. The TCR originated in an adult with an advanced solid tumor such as melanoma, head and neck, liver or kidney cancer. For the CDR3, the sequence is CNVVLVNNEKLFF. The sequenced DNA: TGCAACGTTGTTCTAGTCAATAATGAAAAACTGTTTTTT.